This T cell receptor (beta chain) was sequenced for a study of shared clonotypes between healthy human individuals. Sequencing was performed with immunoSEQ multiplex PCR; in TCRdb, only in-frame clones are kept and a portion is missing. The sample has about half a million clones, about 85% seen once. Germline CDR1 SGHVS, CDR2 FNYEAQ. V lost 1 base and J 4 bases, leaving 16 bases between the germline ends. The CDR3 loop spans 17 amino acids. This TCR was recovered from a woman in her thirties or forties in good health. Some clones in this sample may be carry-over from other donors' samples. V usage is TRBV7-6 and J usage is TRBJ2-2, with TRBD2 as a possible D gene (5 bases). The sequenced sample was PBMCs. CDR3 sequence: CASSLGGYPGGTGELFF. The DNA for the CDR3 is TGTGCCAGCAGCTTAGGAGGGTATCCCGGCGGCACCGGGGAGCTGTTTTTT.